One sample yielded the 24 T cell receptor beta chains listed below, sequenced in a study of control samples from healthy donors and cancer patients. The data were produced by immunoSEQ multiplex PCR, yet TCRdb's version contains in-frame clones alone and is incomplete. The sample contains about 150,000 clones, approximately 93% of which appear only once. Sequenced input: blood. The receptors were gathered from a man aged 18 to 29 in good health.

The V gene is TRBV9, the J gene TRBJ1-4, with D hard to call. This CDR3 has 15 amino acids. CDR1 and CDR2 (germline): SGDLS, YYNGEE. Trimming took off 0 bases at V and 0 bases at J, with 6 bases between the two ends. The CDR3 DNA reads as TGTGCCAGCAGCGTAGGTGGTGCAACTAATGAAAAACTGTTTTTT. It is translated as CASSVGGATNEKLFF.

The V gene is TRBV13, the J gene TRBJ1-1; a weak D match, TRBD1 (5 bases). The CDR3 sequence is 13 residues long. V gave up 2 bases and J gave up 8 bases, with 12 bases separating them. Germline CDR1 and CDR2: PRHDT and FYEKMQ (reference sequence). This chain's CDR3 is CASSLWGENEAFF. The DNA of the CDR3 is TGTGCCAGCAGCTTATGGGGGGAGAACGAAGCTTTCTTT.

The CDR3 DNA sequence: TGCGCCAGCAGCCAAGATCGGACAGGGGGCGATTGGGAGACCCAGTACTTC. Its protein product is CASSQDRTGGDWETQYF. V usage is TRBV4-3 and J usage is TRBJ2-5, with TRBD1 matching 11 bases. Germline V gives CDR1 LGHNA, CDR2 YSLEER. J was trimmed by 5 bases and V by 0 bases; bases with no gene match: 8. The CDR3 totals 17 residues.

The gene calls are TRBV6-6 and TRBJ1-5, with no clear D. CDR1 MNHNY and CDR2 SVGAGI come from the germline V gene (reference sequence). Trimming cost V 2 bases and J 4 bases, with 15 bases left between them. The CDR3 sequence is 16 residues long. The CDR3 sequence: CASSYLAGSPNQPQHF. In DNA form, the CDR3 reads TGTGCCAGCAGTTACCTGGCCGGGAGCCCAAATCAGCCCCAGCATTTT.

The J gene is TRBJ2-7, the V gene TRBV11-2; D is undetermined. CDR1 is SGHAT, CDR2 FQNNGV, per germline. Trimming shortened V by 1 base and J by 0 bases, and 16 bases separated the two germline ends. The CDR3 totals 17 residues. In DNA, the CDR3 is TGTGCCAGCAGCTTAGCCCCCCCGATAATATACTCCTACGAGCAGTACTTC. It is translated as CASSLAPPIIYSYEQYF.

The chain has TRBV4-1 and TRBJ1-2; 7 positions match TRBD1. The CDR3 extends over 19 amino acids. V shed 0 bases, J shed 1 base, and the junction held 14 bases outside the gene matches. Germline-derived CDR1 and CDR2 are MGHRA and YSYEKL. The CDR3 spells CASSQELAGGFEFNYGYTF. The CDR3 DNA reads as TGCGCCAGCAGCCAAGAGTTGGCAGGGGGTTTCGAATTTAACTATGGCTACACCTTC.

This sequence joins TRBV12-3 or TRBV12-4 and TRBJ1-1, with unresolved D. There are 13 residues in the CDR3. The V end was cut by 5 bases, the J end by 5 bases, with 12 bases between. The CDR3 loop reads CASSTYSGTEAFF. For the CDR3, the DNA is TGTGCCAGCAGTACATATAGCGGGACTGAAGCTTTCTTT.

This chain links TRBV2 with TRBJ1-4; perhaps TRBD1 as D (5 bases). V shed 6 bases and J shed 3 bases, with 11 bases lying between them. CDR3 length equals 14 residues. Germline assignment: CDR1 SNHLY and CDR2 FYNNEI. The CDR3 spells CASRAGLANEKLFF. In DNA, the CDR3 is TGTGCCAGCAGAGCAGGGTTGGCTAATGAAAAACTGTTTTTT.

The chain employs TRBV5-4 and TRBJ2-2; TRBD1 aligns across 11 bases. Per the germline V gene, CDR1 is SGHNT and CDR2 is YYREEE (reference sequence). The V segment lost 0 bases and the J segment 5 bases; nucleotides outside the gene matches: 3. This CDR3 is 16 amino acids long. This chain's CDR3 is CASSLGTGGKTGELFF. Here the CDR3 DNA reads TGTGCCAGCAGCTTGGGGACAGGGGGCAAAACCGGGGAGCTGTTTTTT.

The chain carries TRBV7-2 and TRBJ2-3; the match to TRBD1 covers 7 bases. The CDR3 extends over 15 amino acids. Per germline, CDR1 SGHTA and CDR2 FQGNSA. V trimming: 1 base; J trimming: 1 base; junction bases outside the gene matches: 2. This CDR3 is CASSLGRGRTDTQYF. In DNA form, the CDR3 reads TGTGCCAGCAGCTTAGGTAGGGGGCGCACAGATACGCAGTATTTT.

This clone showed up just once. The rearrangement uses TRBV11-2 and TRBJ1-1; D might be TRBD1 (5 bases). V lost 3 bases and J 4 bases, leaving 21 bases between the germline ends. This CDR3 is 17 amino acids long. Germline V CDR1 and CDR2: SGHAT, FQNNGV. The CDR3 reads CASSFPRGKMVITEAFF. The CDR3 coding sequence is TGTGCCAGCAGCTTCCCTCGGGGGAAAATGGTAATCACTGAAGCTTTCTTT.

The V and J genes are TRBV21-1 and TRBJ2-1; the table names TRBD2, a call not compared with the DNA. TRBV21-1 is a known pseudogene. The CDR3 consists of 17 residues. The CDR3 nucleotides read TGTGCCAGCAGCAAAACTAGCGGGGGCCGCTCCTACAATGAGCAGTTCTTC. It codes for CASSKTSGGRSYNEQFF.

This chain links TRBV19 with TRBJ1-1; 8 bases map to TRBD1. Per germline, CDR1 LNHDA and CDR2 SQIVND (reference sequence). J was trimmed by 1 base and V by 1 base; bases with no gene match: 8. The CDR3 spans 17 residues. DNA for the CDR3: TGTGCCAGTAGTATAGTGGAGGCAGGGGGCGGGAACACTGAAGCTTTCTTT. Its translation is CASSIVEAGGGNTEAFF.

V and J are TRBV5-1 and TRBJ1-6, with TRBD1 identical over 7 bases. The CDR3 contains 14 residues. The germline gives CDR1 SGHRS, CDR2 YFSETQ. V lost 4 bases to trimming and J lost 7 bases; unmatched junction nucleotides: 5. The CDR3 protein is CASSLQGENSPLHF. For the CDR3, the DNA is TGCGCCAGCAGCCTGCAGGGGGAAAATTCACCCCTCCACTTT.

The chain joins TRBV15 to TRBJ2-2; 11 bases fit TRBD1. Germline V gene lookup returns CDR1 LNHNV and CDR2 YYDKDF (reference sequence). The CDR3 has 18 amino acids. J gave up 3 bases and V 3 bases, and 9 bases lay outside the gene matches. In DNA, the CDR3 is TGTGCCACCAGCAGGGACAGGGGGCCTATTGGGGACACCGGGGAGCTGTTTTTT. It yields the protein CATSRDRGPIGDTGELFF.

This clone was observed a few times. This chain uses TRBV9 with TRBJ2-3; D is uncertain. The CDR3 contains 16 residues. The V and J ends lost 3 bases and 2 bases respectively, with 16 bases between them. Germline CDR1 reads SGDLS; CDR2 reads YYNGEE. CDR3 DNA: TGTGCCAGCAGCGGAGTAGGGCCGCCCTTCACAGATACGCAGTATTTT. Translating it yields CASSGVGPPFTDTQYF.

The rearrangement links TRBV10-2 to TRBJ1-1; possible D gene TRBD1, 5 bases. Germline CDR1 and CDR2: WSHSY and SAAADI. The CDR3 is 14 amino acids. The ends were cut back, 7 bases at V and 3 bases at J, with 15 bases in the middle. CDR3 sequence: CASTPPGTHTEAFF. CDR3 DNA sequence: TGCGCCAGCACCCCCCCCGGGACGCACACTGAAGCTTTCTTT.

The rearrangement joins TRBV5-1 to TRBJ2-5; 9 nucleotides align to TRBD2. This CDR3 contains 15 residues. Trimming cost V 0 bases and J 2 bases; bases outside gene matches: 2. Per germline, CDR1 SGHRS and CDR2 YFSETQ. The CDR3 region has the DNA TGCGCCAGCAGCTTGGGACTAGCGGAACAAGAGACCCAGTACTTC. As protein: CASSLGLAEQETQYF.

V gene TRBV27 combines with J gene TRBJ1-5; the match to TRBD1 covers 9 bases. With V trimmed by 6 bases and J by 0 bases, 3 bases remained unmatched. Germline V lookup: CDR1 MNHEY, CDR2 SMNVEV (reference sequence). CDR3 length: 15 residues. CDR3 residues: CASRPGQGSNQPQHF. DNA for the CDR3: TGTGCCAGCAGACCGGGACAGGGTAGCAATCAGCCCCAGCATTTT.

The rearrangement uses TRBV5-1 and TRBJ1-4, with D uncertain. CDR1 is SGHRS, CDR2 YFSETQ, per germline. V dropped 2 bases and J dropped 0 bases, with 5 bases sitting between them. The CDR3 runs 14 residues. The CDR3 bases are TGCGCCAGCAGCTTACAAGCAACTAATGAAAAACTGTTTTTT. Protein sequence: CASSLQATNEKLFF. Variable domain in full (rest from reference TRBV5-1 and TRBJ1-4): KAGVTQTPRYLIKTRGQQVTLSCSPISGHRSVSWYQQTPGQGLQFLFEYFSETQRNKGNFPGRFSGRQFSNSRSEMNVSTLELGDSALYLCASSLQATNEKLFFGSGTQLSVL.

Only one count was recorded for this clone. The chain joins TRBV5-5 to TRBJ2-2, with 9 nucleotides matching TRBD1. Germline V gene data show CDR1 as SGHKS and CDR2 as YYEKEE (reference sequence). V dropped 3 bases and J dropped 3; count of bases not matched to a gene: 3. This CDR3 is built from 15 residues. Written as DNA, the CDR3 is TGTGCCAGCAGCTCGAGGACAGGGGACACCGGGGAGCTGTTTTTT. Protein: CASSSRTGDTGELFF. The complete variable domain, with remaining parts taken from reference TRBV5-5 and TRBJ2-2, reads DAGVTQSPTHLIKTRGQQVTLRCSPISGHKSVSWYQQVLGQGPQFIFQYYEKEERGRGNFPDRFSARQFPNYSSELNVNALLLGDSALYLCASSSRTGDTGELFFGEGSRLTVL.

The CDR3 reads CASSLEQGRSSPLHF. The CDR3 nucleotides read TGCGCCAGCAGCTTGGAGCAGGGTCGCTCTTCCCCCCTCCACTTT. The V gene is TRBV5-1, the J gene TRBJ1-6, with D perhaps TRBD1 (5 bases). The CDR3 sequence is 15 residues long. From germline, CDR1 is SGHRS and CDR2 YFSETQ. Trimming left V 0 bases short and J 13 bases short, with 17 bases between. Complete variable domain (other parts from reference TRBV5-1 and TRBJ1-6): KAGVTQTPRYLIKTRGQQVTLSCSPISGHRSVSWYQQTPGQGLQFLFEYFSETQRNKGNFPGRFSGRQFSNSRSEMNVSTLELGDSALYLCASSLEQGRSSPLHFGNGTRLTVT.

The rearrangement links TRBV27 to TRBJ1-2; no reliable D call. This CDR3 region has 13 residues. The germline V and J ends were trimmed by 6 bases and 3 bases, with 11 bases remaining between them. The germline gives CDR1 MNHEY, CDR2 SMNVEV (reference sequence). The CDR3, as DNA: TGTGCCAGCAGCCCAGAAAGTTACTATGGCTACACCTTC. It encodes CASSPESYYGYTF.

The rearrangement links TRBV9 to TRBJ2-7; weak D call: TRBD2 (6 bases). CDR3 size: 15 residues. The germline gives CDR1 SGDLS, CDR2 YYNGEE. V lost 0 bases and J lost 7, with 17 bases in between. The CDR3 here is CASSVGDSYGYEQYF. CDR3 nucleotide sequence: TGTGCCAGCAGCGTAGGGGACTCGTACGGTTATGAGCAGTACTTC.